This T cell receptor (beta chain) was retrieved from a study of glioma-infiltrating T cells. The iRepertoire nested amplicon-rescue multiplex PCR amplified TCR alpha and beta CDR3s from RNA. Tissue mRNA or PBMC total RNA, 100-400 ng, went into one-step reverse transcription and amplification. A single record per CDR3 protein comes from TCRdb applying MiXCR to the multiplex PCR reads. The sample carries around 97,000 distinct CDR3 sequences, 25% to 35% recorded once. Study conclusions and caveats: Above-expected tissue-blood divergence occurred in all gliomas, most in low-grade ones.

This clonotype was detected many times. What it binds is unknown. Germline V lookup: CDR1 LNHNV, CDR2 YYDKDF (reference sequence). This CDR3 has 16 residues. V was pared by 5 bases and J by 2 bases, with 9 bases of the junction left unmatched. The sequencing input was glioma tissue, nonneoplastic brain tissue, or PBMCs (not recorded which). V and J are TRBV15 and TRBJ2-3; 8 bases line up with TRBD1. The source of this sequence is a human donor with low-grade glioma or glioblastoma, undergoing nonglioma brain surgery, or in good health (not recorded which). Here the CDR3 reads CATSARSGGFTDTQYF. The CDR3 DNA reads TGTGCCACCAGCGCCAGGTCAGGGGGCTTCACAGATACGCAGTATTTT. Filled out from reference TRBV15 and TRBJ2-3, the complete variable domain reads DAMVIQNPRYQVTQFGKPVTLSCSQTLNHNVMYWYQQKSSQAPKLLFHYYDKDFNNEADTPDNFQSRRPNTSFCFLDIRSPGLGDTAMYLCATSARSGGFTDTQYFGPGTRLTVL.